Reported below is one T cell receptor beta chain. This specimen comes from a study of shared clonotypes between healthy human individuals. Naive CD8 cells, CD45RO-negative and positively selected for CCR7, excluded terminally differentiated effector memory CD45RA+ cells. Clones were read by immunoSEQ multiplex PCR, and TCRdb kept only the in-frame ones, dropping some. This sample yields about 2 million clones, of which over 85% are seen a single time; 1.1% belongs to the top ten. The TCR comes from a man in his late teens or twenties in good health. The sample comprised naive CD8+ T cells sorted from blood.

The CDR3 is CASSWLSKRGGKTQYF. The DNA of the CDR3 is TGCGCCAGCAGCTGGCTGAGTAAGCGGGGGGGCAAGACCCAGTACTTC. The chain employs TRBV5-1 and TRBJ2-5; 10 positions match TRBD2. V gave up 3 bases and J gave up 6 bases; unmatched junction bases: 11. This CDR3 has 16 residues. Germline CDR1 and CDR2: SGHRS and YFSETQ. Complete variable domain (other parts from reference TRBV5-1 and TRBJ2-5): KAGVTQTPRYLIKTRGQQVTLSCSPISGHRSVSWYQQTPGQGLQFLFEYFSETQRNKGNFPGRFSGRQFSNSRSEMNVSTLELGDSALYLCASSWLSKRGGKTQYFGPGTRLLVL.